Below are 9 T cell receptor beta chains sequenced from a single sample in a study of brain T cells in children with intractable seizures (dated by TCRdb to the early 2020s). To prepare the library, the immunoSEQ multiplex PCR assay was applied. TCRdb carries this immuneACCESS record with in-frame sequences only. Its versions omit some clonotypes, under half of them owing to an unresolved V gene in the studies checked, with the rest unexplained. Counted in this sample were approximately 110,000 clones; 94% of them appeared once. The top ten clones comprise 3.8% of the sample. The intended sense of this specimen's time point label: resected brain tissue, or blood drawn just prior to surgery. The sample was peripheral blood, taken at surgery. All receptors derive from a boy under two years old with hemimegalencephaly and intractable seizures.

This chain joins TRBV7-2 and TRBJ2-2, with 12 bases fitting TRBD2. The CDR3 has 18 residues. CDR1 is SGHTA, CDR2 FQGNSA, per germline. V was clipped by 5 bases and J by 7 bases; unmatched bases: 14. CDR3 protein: CASSPETSGRILIGELFF. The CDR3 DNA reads TGTGCCAGCAGCCCCGAGACTAGCGGGAGAATTTTAATCGGGGAGCTGTTTTTT.

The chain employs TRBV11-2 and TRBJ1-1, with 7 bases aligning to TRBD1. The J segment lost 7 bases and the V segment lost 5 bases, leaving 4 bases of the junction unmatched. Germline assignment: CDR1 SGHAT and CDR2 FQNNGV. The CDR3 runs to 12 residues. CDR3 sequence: CASSRGTDEAFF. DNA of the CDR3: TGTGCCAGCAGCCGAGGGACAGATGAAGCTTTCTTT. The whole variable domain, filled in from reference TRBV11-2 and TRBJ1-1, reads EAGVAQSPRYKIIEKRQSVAFWCNPISGHATLYWYQQILGQGPKLLIQFQNNGVVDDSQLPKDRFSAERLKGVDSTLKIQPAKLEDSAVYLCASSRGTDEAFFGQGTRLTVV.

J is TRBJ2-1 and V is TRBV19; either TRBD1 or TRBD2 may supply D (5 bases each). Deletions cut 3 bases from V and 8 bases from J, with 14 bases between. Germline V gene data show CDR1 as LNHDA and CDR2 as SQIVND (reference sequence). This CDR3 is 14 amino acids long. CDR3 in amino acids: CASSMRDRDDEQFF. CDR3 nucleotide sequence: TGTGCCAGTAGTATGAGGGATAGGGACGATGAGCAGTTCTTC.

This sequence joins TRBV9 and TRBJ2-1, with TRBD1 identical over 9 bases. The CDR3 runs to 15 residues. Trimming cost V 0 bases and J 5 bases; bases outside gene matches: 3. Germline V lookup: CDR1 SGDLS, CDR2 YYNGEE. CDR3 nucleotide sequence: TGTGCCAGCAGCGTAGCACAGGGGGCGAACAATGAGCAGTTCTTC. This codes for CASSVAQGANNEQFF.

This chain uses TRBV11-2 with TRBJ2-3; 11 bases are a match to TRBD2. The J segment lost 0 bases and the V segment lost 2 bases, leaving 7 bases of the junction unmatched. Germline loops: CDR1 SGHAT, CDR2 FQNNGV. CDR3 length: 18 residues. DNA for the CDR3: TGTGCCAGCAGCTTAAGGACTAGCGGGCGCGGCAGCACAGATACGCAGTATTTT. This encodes CASSLRTSGRGSTDTQYF.

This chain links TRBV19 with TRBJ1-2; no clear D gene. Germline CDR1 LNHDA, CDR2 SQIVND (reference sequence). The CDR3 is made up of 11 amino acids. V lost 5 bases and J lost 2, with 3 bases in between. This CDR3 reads CASSQNYGYTF. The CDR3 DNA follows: TGTGCCAGTAGTCAAAACTATGGCTACACCTTC.

The CDR3 nucleotides are TGTGCCAGCAGTTACGGTGGGCGGGGCACTGAAGCTTTCTTT. Protein product: CASSYGGRGTEAFF. The chain uses TRBV6-2 or TRBV6-3 and TRBJ1-1; D is uncertain. V was clipped by 2 bases and J by 4 bases, with 11 bases between them. The CDR3 runs to 14 residues. Germline V gives CDR1 MNHEY, CDR2 SVGEGT.

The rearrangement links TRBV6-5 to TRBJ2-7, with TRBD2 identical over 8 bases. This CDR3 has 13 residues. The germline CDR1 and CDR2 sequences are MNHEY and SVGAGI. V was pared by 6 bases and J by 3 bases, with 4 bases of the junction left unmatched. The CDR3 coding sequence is TGTGCCAGCAGCGATCGGGGGGGCTACGAGCAGTACTTC. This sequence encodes CASSDRGGYEQYF.

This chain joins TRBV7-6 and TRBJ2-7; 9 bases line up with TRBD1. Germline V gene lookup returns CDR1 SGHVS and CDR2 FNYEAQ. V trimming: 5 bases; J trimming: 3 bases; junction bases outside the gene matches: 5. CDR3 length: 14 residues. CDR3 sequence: CASSPQTGGYEQYF. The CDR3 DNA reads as TGTGCCAGCAGCCCCCAGACAGGGGGCTACGAGCAGTACTTC.